The 11 T cell receptor beta chains reported below all come from one sample, sequenced in a study of T cells after yellow fever vaccination. TCRdb analysed the 5' RACE reads with MiXCR anew, one entry per CDR3 protein. The table shows about 220,000 distinct CDR3 sequences, with roughly 3% occurring only once. The input for sequencing was CD4+ T cells sorted from PBMCs, taken 10 days after the yellow fever booster vaccination. The receptors were gathered from a man younger than 35 who received the YFV17D yellow fever vaccine.

There are a few counts of this clonotype. The chain recombines TRBV6-5 with TRBJ2-2; D not resolved. The CDR3 loop spans 13 amino acids. The V end was cut by 7 bases, the J end by 0 bases, with 6 bases between. Germline V gene data show CDR1 as MNHEY and CDR2 as SVGAGI. The CDR3 DNA is TGTGCCAGCAAACCCCCGAACACCGGGGAGCTGTTTTTT. It codes for CASKPPNTGELFF.

The gene calls are TRBV11-2 and TRBJ2-1; D may be TRBD2 (6 bases). This CDR3 is 14 amino acids long. In germline, CDR1 is SGHAT, CDR2 FQNNGV. With 2 bases removed from V and 5 bases from J, the gap between germline ends came to 10 bases. CDR3 protein: CASSLRRGNNEQFF. CDR3 in DNA: TGTGCCAGCAGCTTAAGGCGGGGTAACAATGAGCAGTTCTTC.

This clonotype has at least ten counts. The chain has TRBV29-1 and TRBJ1-1; D gene ambiguous. Germline V lookup: CDR1 SQVTM, CDR2 ANQGSEA. The CDR3 totals 12 residues. V lost 3 bases and J lost 9, with 14 bases in between. The CDR3 protein is CSVDPTVGQAFF. The CDR3 region has the DNA TGCAGCGTTGACCCCACAGTAGGTCAAGCTTTCTTT. Combining the CDR3 with reference TRBV29-1 and TRBJ1-1 gives the whole variable domain SAVISQKPSRDICQRGTSLTIQCQVDSQVTMMFWYRQQPGQSLTLIATANQGSEATYESGFVIDKFPISRPNLTFSTLTVSNMSPEDSSIYLCSVDPTVGQAFFGQGTRLTVV.

The rearrangement uses TRBV5-1 and TRBJ1-3, with 9 bases fitting TRBD1. Germline CDR1 SGHRS, CDR2 YFSETQ. With 0 bases clipped from V and 8 bases from J, the junction kept 3 bases outside the gene matches. The CDR3 covers 14 residues. The CDR3 DNA reads TGCGCCAGCAGCTTGGTACAGGGGGCAGACACCATATATTTT. Translated: CASSLVQGADTIYF.

This clonotype turned up a few times. This rearrangement joins TRBV14 to TRBJ2-3; a possible D gene is TRBD2 (5 bases). Trimming took 4 bases from V and 4 from J, leaving 15 bases between them. CDR3 size: 15 residues. CDR1 is SGHDN and CDR2 is FVKESK in the germline V gene. The CDR3 region is CASSPRTLRADTQYF. The CDR3 coding sequence is TGTGCCAGCAGCCCCCGGACTCTCCGGGCAGATACGCAGTATTTT.

A few counts support this clonotype. The chain employs TRBV6-5 and TRBJ2-2, with D perhaps matching TRBD1 (6 bases). Germline V gene data show CDR1 as MNHEY and CDR2 as SVGAGI. Trimming stripped 7 bases from V and 1 base from J, with 10 bases between. This CDR3 is 14 amino acids long. CDR3 in amino acids: CASTLQGNTGELFF. Here the CDR3 DNA reads TGTGCCAGCACTCTACAGGGGAACACCGGGGAGCTGTTTTTT.

The CDR3 here is CASSPMTGYTDTQYF. Written as DNA, the CDR3 is TGCGCCAGCAGCCCGATGACAGGTTACACAGATACGCAGTATTTT. The chain employs TRBV5-1 and TRBJ2-3; tentative D call: TRBD1 (6 bases). In germline, CDR1 is SGHRS, CDR2 YFSETQ. V lost 4 bases and J 2 bases, leaving 14 bases between the germline ends. This CDR3 is built from 15 residues.

The table lists this clonotype with many counts. The chain recombines TRBV4-2 with TRBJ2-2; D may match TRBD1 or TRBD2 (6 bases each). Germline V gene sequence: CDR1 LGHNA, CDR2 YNFKEQ. The CDR3 spans 15 residues. V lost 4 bases, J lost 4 bases, and 13 bases lay in between. The DNA for the CDR3 is TGTGCCAGCAGCCCCCGCAAGGGGGGCACCGGGGAGCTGTTTTTT. This gives the protein CASSPRKGGTGELFF.

This clonotype has ten or more counts. The V gene is TRBV7-2, the J gene TRBJ1-6; TRBD1 matches at 10 bases. CDR1 is SGHTA, CDR2 FQGNSA, per germline. Trimming cost V 5 bases and J 13 bases; bases outside gene matches: 8. There are 14 residues in the CDR3. Written as DNA, the CDR3 is TGTGCCAGCAGCCCCGACAGGGGGCGCGATCCCCTCCACTTT. This encodes CASSPDRGRDPLHF.

In DNA form, the CDR3 reads TGTGCCAGCAGCTCGAGACACGGCACTGAAGCTTTCTTT. Amino acids: CASSSRHGTEAFF. The chain employs TRBV5-6 and TRBJ1-1; D unclear. Trimming left V 3 bases short and J 4 bases short, with 10 bases between. CDR3 length: 13 amino acids. Germline V gene lookup returns CDR1 SGHDT and CDR2 YYEEEE.

Many counts were recorded for this clonotype. The chain carries TRBV5-1 and TRBJ1-6; 7 nucleotides agree with TRBD1. The CDR3 length is 15 residues. V was clipped by 5 bases and J by 9 bases; unmatched bases: 11. From germline, CDR1 is SGHRS and CDR2 YFSETQ. CDR3 region: CASRPTGTETSPLHF. The CDR3 region has the DNA TGCGCCAGCAGACCAACCGGGACAGAAACTTCACCCCTCCACTTT.